The 5 T cell receptor beta chains presented below share a single source sample, sequenced in a study of metastatic and nonmetastatic thyroid tumors. TCRdb re-analyzed the PCR reads using MiXCR. Of fewer than 40,000 clones detected, 35% appear once; the ten largest clones hold roughly 22%. Thyroid surgery took place with no prior treatment in any patient. Material: tumor tissue. The receptors were sampled from a female donor with papillary thyroid cancer or a benign thyroid nodule (not recorded which). Some clones in this sample may be carry-over from other donors' samples.

This chain links TRBV6-1 with TRBJ2-1, with D unclear. Trimming cost V 8 bases and J 0 bases, with 8 bases left between them. The CDR3 has 13 amino acids. Germline loops: CDR1 MNHNS, CDR2 SASEGT. The CDR3 protein is CASLRSSYNEQFF. CDR3 DNA: TGTGCCAGCCTACGGAGCTCCTACAATGAGCAGTTCTTC.

V gene TRBV19 combines with J gene TRBJ1-6, with no clear D. Germline CDR1 reads LNHDA; CDR2 reads SQIVND (reference sequence). The V end lost 7 bases, the J end lost 3 bases, and 7 bases lay between the germline ends. The CDR3 contains 13 residues. CDR3 DNA sequence: TGTGCCAGTACGCGGTACTATAATTCACCCCTCCACTTT. This sequence encodes CASTRYYNSPLHF.

The chain has TRBV11-3 and TRBJ2-5; D is possibly TRBD2 (6 bases). Trimming cost V 5 bases and J 2 bases, with 15 bases left between them. This CDR3 contains 15 residues. Germline CDR1 reads SGHNT; CDR2 reads YENEEA. The CDR3 sequence: CASSPFLGGQETQYF. The CDR3 region has the DNA TGTGCCAGCAGCCCCTTCTTGGGGGGACAAGAGACCCAGTACTTC.

The chain has TRBV7-3 and TRBJ2-2, with 8 nucleotides matching TRBD2. V lost 1 base to trimming and J lost 6 bases; unmatched junction nucleotides: 4. The CDR3 totals 15 residues. Germline V gene data show CDR1 as SGHTA and CDR2 as FQGTGA. This CDR3 is CASSLSSGVAGELFF. The CDR3 coding sequence is TGTGCCAGCAGCTTAAGTAGCGGGGTTGCCGGGGAGCTGTTTTTT. Based on the CDR3 plus reference TRBV7-3 and TRBJ2-2, the full variable domain is GAGVSQTPSNKVTEKGKYVELRCDPISGHTALYWYRQSLGQGPEFLIYFQGTGAADDSGLPNDRFFAVRPEGSVSTLKIQRTERGDSAVYLCASSLSSGVAGELFFGEGSRLTVL.

This clone was seen a few times. The chain is built from TRBV2 and TRBJ1-6; D gene unclear. The germline CDR1 and CDR2 sequences are SNHLY and FYNNEI. CDR3 size: 14 residues. Trimming pared 7 bases from V and 0 bases from J, leaving 7 bases between. The CDR3, as DNA: TGTGCCAGCAAAGGGAGCTCCTATAATTCACCCCTCCACTTT. Its translation is CASKGSSYNSPLHF.